The 10 T cell receptor beta chains given below trace back to one sample, sequenced in a study of CXCR3-negative and CXCR3-positive naive CD8 T cells. The authors made the TRB cDNA libraries by 5' RACE using UMI labels. Each CDR3 protein gets one entry in TCRdb, which reprocessed the 5' RACE reads and gives no DNA. This specimen shows about 62,000 distinct CDR3 sequences; the ten leading clones hold 4.3%. The sequenced material came from naive CXCR3- CD8+ T cells from blood. This sample's subset: CD45RO-CCR7+CD27+CD95- naive CD8+ T cells lacking CXCR3 (TNR3-). These receptors were collected from a human donor in good health. Some clones in this sample may be carry-over from other donors' samples.

The genes are TRBV19 and TRBJ2-1; TCRdb selects TRBD1, and the lack of DNA leaves this call unchecked. In germline, CDR1 is LNHDA, CDR2 SQIVND (reference sequence). This CDR3 comprises 16 residues. Here the CDR3 reads CASSIGRRGRINEQFF.

The chain carries TRBV29-1 and TRBJ1-2; TCRdb proposes TRBD1, but this gene call is untestable without DNA. The CDR3 sequence is 12 residues long. Germline loops: CDR1 SQVTM, CDR2 ANQGSEA. CDR3 amino acids: CSVGQGSNGYTF. Full variable domain (rest looked up from reference TRBV29-1 and TRBJ1-2): SAVISQKPSRDICQRGTSLTIQCQVDSQVTMMFWYRQQPGQSLTLIATANQGSEATYESGFVIDKFPISRPNLTFSTLTVSNMSPEDSSIYLCSVGQGSNGYTFGSGTRLTVV.

V and J are TRBV28 and TRBJ2-7; TCRdb designates TRBD1, a call that cannot be tested without DNA. Germline-derived CDR1 and CDR2 are MDHEN and SYDVKM. The CDR3 runs 20 residues. The CDR3 loop reads CASSGIWDRALAGEAYEQYF.

The J gene is TRBJ2-1, the V gene TRBV10-3; there is no DNA to check the TCRdb D call of TRBD1. CDR3 length equals 18 residues. Germline CDR1 reads ENHRY; CDR2 reads SYGVKD. CDR3 amino acids: CAISDFRPGLGTYNEQFF.

The rearrangement joins TRBV25-1 to TRBJ2-2. Germline V gene sequence: CDR1 MGHDK, CDR2 SYGVNS. The CDR3 totals 13 residues. The CDR3 sequence: CASSEFFTGELFF.

The chain combines TRBV29-1 with TRBJ2-1; TCRdb names TRBD1, which stays unverified in the absence of DNA. CDR1 is SQVTM, CDR2 ANQGSEA, per germline. The CDR3 contains 14 residues. The CDR3 loop is CSVEEDILYNEQFF.

The rearrangement joins TRBV29-1 to TRBJ2-3; lacking DNA, the TRBD2 call made by TCRdb goes unchecked. The germline V gene has CDR1 SQVTM and CDR2 ANQGSEA. The CDR3 is 18 amino acids. The CDR3 sequence is CSVEDLPLEHGEGYTQYF.

V and J are TRBV29-1 and TRBJ2-7; the TRBD1 assignment by TCRdb is unverifiable without DNA. Germline V gene sequence: CDR1 SQVTM, CDR2 ANQGSEA. The CDR3 extends over 13 amino acids. The CDR3 here is CSVVTGHNYEQYF.

V and J are TRBV4-1 and TRBJ1-1. Germline values: CDR1 MGHRA, CDR2 YSYEKL. The CDR3 has 13 residues. This CDR3 reads CASSQASGTEAFF.

The chain links TRBV12-3 or TRBV12-4 to TRBJ2-2. This CDR3 region has 11 residues. The CDR3 sequence: CASSNTGELFF.